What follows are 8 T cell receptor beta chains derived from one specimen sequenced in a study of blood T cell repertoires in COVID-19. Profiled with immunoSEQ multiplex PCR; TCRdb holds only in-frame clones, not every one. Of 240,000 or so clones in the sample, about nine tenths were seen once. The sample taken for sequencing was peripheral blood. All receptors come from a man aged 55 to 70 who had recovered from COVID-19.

The CDR3 loop reads CAWSVLGGLRDTQYF. CDR3 sequence (DNA): TGTGCCTGGAGTGTACTAGGTGGCCTTCGAGATACGCAGTATTTT. V and J are TRBV30 and TRBJ2-3; a weak D match, TRBD2 (5 bases). V shed 0 bases and J shed 5 bases, with 15 bases lying between them. The CDR3 contains 15 residues. Germline CDR1 is GTSNPN and CDR2 is SVGIG (reference sequence).

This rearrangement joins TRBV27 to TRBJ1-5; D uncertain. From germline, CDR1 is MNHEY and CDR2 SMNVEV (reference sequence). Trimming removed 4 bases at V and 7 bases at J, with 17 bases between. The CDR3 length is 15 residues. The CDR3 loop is CASSSAGIGVQPQHF. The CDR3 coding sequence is TGTGCCAGCAGTTCCGCCGGGATAGGTGTGCAGCCCCAGCATTTT.

CDR3 residues: CASQILPYQYQASSGNTIYF. The CDR3 bases are TGCGCCAGCCAAATTTTGCCTTATCAGTATCAGGCGTCCTCTGGAAACACCATATATTTT. This sequence joins TRBV10-2 and TRBJ1-3, with D hard to call. V was clipped by 8 bases and J by 0 bases, with 29 bases between them. There are 20 residues in the CDR3. Germline lookup yields CDR1 WSHSY and CDR2 SAAADI.

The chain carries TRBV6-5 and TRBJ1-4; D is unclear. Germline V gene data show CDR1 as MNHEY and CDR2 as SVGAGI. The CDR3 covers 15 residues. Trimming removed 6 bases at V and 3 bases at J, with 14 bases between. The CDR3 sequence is CASSKNLPANEKLFF. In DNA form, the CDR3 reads TGTGCCAGCAGCAAAAACCTCCCAGCTAATGAAAAACTGTTTTTT.

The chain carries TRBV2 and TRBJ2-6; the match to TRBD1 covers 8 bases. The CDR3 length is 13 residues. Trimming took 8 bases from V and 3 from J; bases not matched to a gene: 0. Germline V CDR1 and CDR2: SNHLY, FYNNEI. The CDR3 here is CASDRGGANVLTF. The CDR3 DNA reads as TGTGCCAGCGACAGGGGTGGGGCCAACGTCCTGACTTTC.

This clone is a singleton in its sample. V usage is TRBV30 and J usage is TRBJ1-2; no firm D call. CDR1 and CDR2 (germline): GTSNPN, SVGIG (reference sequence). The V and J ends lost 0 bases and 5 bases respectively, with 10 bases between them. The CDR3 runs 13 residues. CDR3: CAWSVPGSYGYTF. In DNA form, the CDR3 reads TGTGCCTGGAGTGTCCCCGGGTCTTATGGCTACACCTTC.

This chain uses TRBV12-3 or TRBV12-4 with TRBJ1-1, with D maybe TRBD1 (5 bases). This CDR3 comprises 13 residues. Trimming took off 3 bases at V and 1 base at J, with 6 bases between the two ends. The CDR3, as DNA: TGTGCCAGCAGTTTCGGGGGGAACACTGAAGCTTTCTTT. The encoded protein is CASSFGGNTEAFF.

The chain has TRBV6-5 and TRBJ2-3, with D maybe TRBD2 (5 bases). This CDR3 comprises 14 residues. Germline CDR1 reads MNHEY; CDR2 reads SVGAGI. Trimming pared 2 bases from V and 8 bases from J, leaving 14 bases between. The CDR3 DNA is TGTGCCAGCAGTTACGGGCGGGCTGCTGGTACGCAGTATTTT. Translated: CASSYGRAAGTQYF.